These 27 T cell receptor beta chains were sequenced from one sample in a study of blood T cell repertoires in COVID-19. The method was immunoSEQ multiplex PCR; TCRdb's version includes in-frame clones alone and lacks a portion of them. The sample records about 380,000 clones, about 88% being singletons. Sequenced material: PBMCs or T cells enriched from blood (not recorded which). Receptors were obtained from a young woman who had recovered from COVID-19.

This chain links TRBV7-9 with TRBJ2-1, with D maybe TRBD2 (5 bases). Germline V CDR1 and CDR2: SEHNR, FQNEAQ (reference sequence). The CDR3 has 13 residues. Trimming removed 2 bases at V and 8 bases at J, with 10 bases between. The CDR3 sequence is CASSLKRLDEQFF. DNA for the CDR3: TGTGCCAGCAGCTTAAAGCGGTTGGATGAGCAGTTCTTC.

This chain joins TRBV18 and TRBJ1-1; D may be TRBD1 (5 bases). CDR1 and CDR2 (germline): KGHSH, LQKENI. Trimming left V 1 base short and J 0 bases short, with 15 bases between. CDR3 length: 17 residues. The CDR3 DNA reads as TGTGCCAGCTCACCACAGGGGCGAGTTCCCATGAACACTGAAGCTTTCTTT. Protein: CASSPQGRVPMNTEAFF.

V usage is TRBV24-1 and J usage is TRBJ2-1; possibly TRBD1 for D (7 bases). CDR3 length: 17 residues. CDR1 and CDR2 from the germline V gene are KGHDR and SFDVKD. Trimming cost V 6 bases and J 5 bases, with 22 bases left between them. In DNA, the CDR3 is TGTGCCACCAGTCACCCCCCCAGGGGGGACATAGACAATGAGCAGTTCTTC. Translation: CATSHPPRGDIDNEQFF.

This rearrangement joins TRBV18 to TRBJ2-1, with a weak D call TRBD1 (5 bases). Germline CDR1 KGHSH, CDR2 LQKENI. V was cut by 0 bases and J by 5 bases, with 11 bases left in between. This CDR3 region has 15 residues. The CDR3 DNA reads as TGTGCCAGCTCACCACCGATGCAGGGTCACAATGAGCAGTTCTTC. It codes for CASSPPMQGHNEQFF.

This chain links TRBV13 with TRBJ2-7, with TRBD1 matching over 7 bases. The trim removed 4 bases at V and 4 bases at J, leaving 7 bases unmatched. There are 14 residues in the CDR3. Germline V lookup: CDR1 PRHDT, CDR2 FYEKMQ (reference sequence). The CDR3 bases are TGTGCCAGCAGCTCGGGACAGATCGGGTACGAGCAGTACTTC. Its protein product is CASSSGQIGYEQYF.

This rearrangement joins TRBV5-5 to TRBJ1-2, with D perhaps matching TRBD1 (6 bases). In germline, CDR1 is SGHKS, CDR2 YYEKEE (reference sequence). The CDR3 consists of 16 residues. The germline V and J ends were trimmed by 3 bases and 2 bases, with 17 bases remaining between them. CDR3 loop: CASSSEAQTGNYGYTF. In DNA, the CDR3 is TGTGCCAGCAGCTCGGAGGCCCAAACAGGGAACTATGGCTACACCTTC.

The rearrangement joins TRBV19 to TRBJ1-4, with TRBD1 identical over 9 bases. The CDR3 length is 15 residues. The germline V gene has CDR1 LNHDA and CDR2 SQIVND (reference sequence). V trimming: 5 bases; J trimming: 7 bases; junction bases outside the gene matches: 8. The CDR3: CASSEWTGASEKLFF. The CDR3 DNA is TGTGCCAGTAGTGAGTGGACAGGGGCGTCTGAAAAACTGTTTTTT.

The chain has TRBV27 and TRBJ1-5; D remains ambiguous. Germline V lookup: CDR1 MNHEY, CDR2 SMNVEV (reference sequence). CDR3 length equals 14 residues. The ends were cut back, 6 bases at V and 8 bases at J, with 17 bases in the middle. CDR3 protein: CASSRGRGWEPQHF. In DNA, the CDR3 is TGTGCCAGCAGCCGAGGCCGCGGCTGGGAGCCCCAGCATTTT.

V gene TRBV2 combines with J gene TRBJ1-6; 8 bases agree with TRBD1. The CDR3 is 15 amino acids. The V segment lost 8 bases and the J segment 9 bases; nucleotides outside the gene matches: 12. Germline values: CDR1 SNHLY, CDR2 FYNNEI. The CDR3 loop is CASGRRTGTSSPLHF. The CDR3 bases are TGTGCCAGCGGTCGTAGGACAGGGACTTCTTCACCCCTCCACTTT.

The CDR3 sequence: CASSLETGGGGYTF. The CDR3 nucleotides are TGTGCCAGCAGCTTAGAGACAGGAGGAGGAGGCTACACCTTC. V and J are TRBV7-9 and TRBJ1-2, with D possibly being TRBD1 (6 bases). Germline V CDR1 and CDR2: SEHNR, FQNEAQ (reference sequence). The CDR3 covers 14 residues. Trimming removed 1 base at V and 8 bases at J, with 14 bases between. The full variable domain, rest sourced from reference TRBV7-9 and TRBJ1-2, is DTGVSQNPRHKITKRGQNVTFRCDPISEHNRLYWYRQTLGQGPEFLTYFQNEAQLEKSRLLSDRFSAERPKGSFSTLEIQRTEQGDSAMYLCASSLETGGGGYTFGSGTRLTVV.

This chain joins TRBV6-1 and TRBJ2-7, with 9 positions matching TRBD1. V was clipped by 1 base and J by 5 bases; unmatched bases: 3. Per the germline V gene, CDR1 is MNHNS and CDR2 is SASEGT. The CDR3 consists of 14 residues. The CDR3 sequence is CASSEEGTGHEQYF. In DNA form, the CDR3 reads TGTGCCAGCAGTGAAGAGGGGACAGGGCACGAGCAGTACTTC.

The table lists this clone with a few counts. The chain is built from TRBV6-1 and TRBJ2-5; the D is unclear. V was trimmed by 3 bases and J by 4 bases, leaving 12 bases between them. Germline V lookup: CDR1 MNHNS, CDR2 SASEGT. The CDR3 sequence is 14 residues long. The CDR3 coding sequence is TGTGCCAGCAGTGACATAGAATCAACAGAGACCCAGTACTTC. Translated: CASSDIESTETQYF.

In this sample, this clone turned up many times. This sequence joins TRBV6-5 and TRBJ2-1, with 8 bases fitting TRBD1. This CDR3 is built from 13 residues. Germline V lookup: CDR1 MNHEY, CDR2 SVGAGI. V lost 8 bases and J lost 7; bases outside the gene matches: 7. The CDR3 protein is CASGRTGQNEQFF. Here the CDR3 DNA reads TGTGCCAGCGGGAGGACAGGGCAAAATGAGCAGTTCTTC.

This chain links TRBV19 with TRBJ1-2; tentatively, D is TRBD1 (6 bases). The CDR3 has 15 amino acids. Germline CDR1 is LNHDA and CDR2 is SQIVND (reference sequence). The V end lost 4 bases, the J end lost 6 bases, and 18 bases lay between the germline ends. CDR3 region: CASSRPGRGPDGYTF. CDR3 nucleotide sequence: TGTGCCAGTAGTAGGCCGGGGCGGGGGCCCGATGGCTACACCTTC.

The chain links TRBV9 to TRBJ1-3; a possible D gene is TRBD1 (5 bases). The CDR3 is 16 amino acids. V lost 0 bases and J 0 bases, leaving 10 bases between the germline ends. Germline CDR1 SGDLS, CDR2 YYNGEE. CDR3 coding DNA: TGTGCCAGCAGCGTAGCGTTCGACAGCTCTGGAAACACCATATATTTT. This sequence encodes CASSVAFDSSGNTIYF.

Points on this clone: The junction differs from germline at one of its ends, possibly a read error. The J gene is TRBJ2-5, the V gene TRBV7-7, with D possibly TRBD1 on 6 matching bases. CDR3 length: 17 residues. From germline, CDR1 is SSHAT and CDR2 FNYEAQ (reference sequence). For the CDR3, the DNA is TGTGCTAGCAGCTTAGCAAAGGGACATCTGAACCAAGAGACCCAGTACTTC. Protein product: CASSLAKGHLNQETQYF.

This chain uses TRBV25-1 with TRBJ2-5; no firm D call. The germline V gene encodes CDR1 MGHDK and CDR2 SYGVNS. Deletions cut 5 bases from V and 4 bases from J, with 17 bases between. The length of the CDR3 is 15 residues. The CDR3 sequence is CASSPPLLVGETQYF. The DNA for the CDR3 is TGTGCCAGCAGTCCACCCCTTTTAGTCGGAGAGACCCAGTACTTC.

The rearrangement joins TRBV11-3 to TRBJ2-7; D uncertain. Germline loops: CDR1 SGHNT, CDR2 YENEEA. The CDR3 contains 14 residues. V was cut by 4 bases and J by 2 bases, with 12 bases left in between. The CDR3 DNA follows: TGTGCCAGCAGCTCCACCGGAGATACCTACGAGCAGTACTTC. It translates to CASSSTGDTYEQYF. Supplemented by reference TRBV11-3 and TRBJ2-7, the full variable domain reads EAGVVQSPRYKIIEKKQPVAFWCNPISGHNTLYWYLQNLGQGPELLIRYENEEAVDDSQLPKDRFSAERLKGVDSTLKIQPAELGDSAVYLCASSSTGDTYEQYFGPGTRLTVT.

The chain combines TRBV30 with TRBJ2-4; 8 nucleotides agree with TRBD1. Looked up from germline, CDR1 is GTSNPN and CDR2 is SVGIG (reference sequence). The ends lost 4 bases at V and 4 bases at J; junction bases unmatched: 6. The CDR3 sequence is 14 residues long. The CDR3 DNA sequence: TGTGCCTGGATGTCACAGGGGGATAAAAACATTCAGTACTTC. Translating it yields CAWMSQGDKNIQYF.

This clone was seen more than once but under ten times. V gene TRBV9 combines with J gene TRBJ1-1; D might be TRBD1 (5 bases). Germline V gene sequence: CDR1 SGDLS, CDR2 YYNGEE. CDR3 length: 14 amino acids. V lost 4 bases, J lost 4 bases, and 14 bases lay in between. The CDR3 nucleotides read TGTGCCAGCAGCCCTCGGAGGGGAGGCACTGAAGCTTTCTTT. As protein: CASSPRRGGTEAFF.

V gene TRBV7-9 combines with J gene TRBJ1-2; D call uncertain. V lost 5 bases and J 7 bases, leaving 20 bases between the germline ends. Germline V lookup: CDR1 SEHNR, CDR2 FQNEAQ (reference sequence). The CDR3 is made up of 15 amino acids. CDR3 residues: CASSPSEAGSAGYTF. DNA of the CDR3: TGTGCCAGCAGCCCATCGGAGGCTGGATCTGCTGGCTACACCTTC. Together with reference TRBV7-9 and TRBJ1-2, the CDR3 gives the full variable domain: DTGVSQNPRHKITKRGQNVTFRCDPISEHNRLYWYRQTLGQGPEFLTYFQNEAQLEKSRLLSDRFSAERPKGSFSTLEIQRTEQGDSAMYLCASSPSEAGSAGYTFGSGTRLTVV.

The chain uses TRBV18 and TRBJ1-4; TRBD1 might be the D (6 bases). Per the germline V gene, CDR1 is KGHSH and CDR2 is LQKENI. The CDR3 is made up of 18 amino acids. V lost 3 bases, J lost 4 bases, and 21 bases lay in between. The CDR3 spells CASSPWDILGAHNEKLFF. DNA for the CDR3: TGTGCCAGCTCACCCTGGGACATTCTGGGGGCCCATAATGAAAAACTGTTTTTT.

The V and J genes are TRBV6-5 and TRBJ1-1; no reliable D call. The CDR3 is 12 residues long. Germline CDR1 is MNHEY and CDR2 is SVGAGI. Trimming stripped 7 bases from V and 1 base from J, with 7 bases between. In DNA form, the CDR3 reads TGTGCCAGCATTAGCAGGAACACTGAAGCTTTCTTT. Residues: CASISRNTEAFF.

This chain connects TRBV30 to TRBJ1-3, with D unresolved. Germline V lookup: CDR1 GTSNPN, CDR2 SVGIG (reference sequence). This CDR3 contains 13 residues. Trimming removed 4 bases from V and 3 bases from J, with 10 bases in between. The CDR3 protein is CAWISGGGNTIYF. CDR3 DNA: TGTGCCTGGATATCGGGTGGTGGAAACACCATATATTTT.

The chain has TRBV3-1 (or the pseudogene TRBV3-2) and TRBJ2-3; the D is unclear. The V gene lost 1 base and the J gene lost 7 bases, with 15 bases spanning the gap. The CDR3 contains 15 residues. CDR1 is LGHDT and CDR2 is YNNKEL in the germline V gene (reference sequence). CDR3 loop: CASSQAASGGYTQYF. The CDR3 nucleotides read TGTGCCAGCAGCCAAGCAGCATCCGGCGGATATACGCAGTATTTT.

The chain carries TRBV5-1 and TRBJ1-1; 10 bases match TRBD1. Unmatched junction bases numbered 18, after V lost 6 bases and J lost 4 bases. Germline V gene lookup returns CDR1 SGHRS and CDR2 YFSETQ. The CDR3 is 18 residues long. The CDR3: CASTLGPGTGEFGTEAFF. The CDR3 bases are TGCGCCAGCACCCTAGGCCCCGGGACAGGGGAATTTGGCACTGAAGCTTTCTTT.

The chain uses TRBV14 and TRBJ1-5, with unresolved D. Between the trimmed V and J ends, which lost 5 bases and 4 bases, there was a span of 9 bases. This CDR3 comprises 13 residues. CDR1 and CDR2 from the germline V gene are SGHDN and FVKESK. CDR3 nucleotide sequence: TGTGCCAGCAGCAACAGCCCAAATCAGCCCCAGCATTTT. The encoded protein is CASSNSPNQPQHF.